The source of this T cell receptor (beta chain) is a study of monozygotic twins with inflammatory bowel disease. Germline V CDR1 and CDR2: KGHSH, LQKENI. The CDR3 runs to 12 residues. UMIs incorporating a 6-nucleotide sample barcode were appended by means of template switching. Two nested PCRs, roughly 16 and 10 cycles, amplified TCRalpha and TCRbeta cDNA. For each CDR3 protein, TCRdb gives one entry from its re-call of the 5' RACE reads, without DNA. This listing includes approximately 400,000 distinct CDR3 sequences. Worth noting for this clonotype: Its cognate antigen is unknown.

Study results and limitations: Clonotype sharing was lower in IBD patients than healthy twins, most markedly with disease activity. Differing immunosuppressive treatments may have added variability to patient repertoires.

The V gene is TRBV18, the J gene TRBJ1-1. The source is a human donor with ulcerative colitis or Crohn's disease, or a healthy co-twin of an affected twin (not recorded which). The sequenced material came from blood. CDR3: CASSHRDPEAFF.